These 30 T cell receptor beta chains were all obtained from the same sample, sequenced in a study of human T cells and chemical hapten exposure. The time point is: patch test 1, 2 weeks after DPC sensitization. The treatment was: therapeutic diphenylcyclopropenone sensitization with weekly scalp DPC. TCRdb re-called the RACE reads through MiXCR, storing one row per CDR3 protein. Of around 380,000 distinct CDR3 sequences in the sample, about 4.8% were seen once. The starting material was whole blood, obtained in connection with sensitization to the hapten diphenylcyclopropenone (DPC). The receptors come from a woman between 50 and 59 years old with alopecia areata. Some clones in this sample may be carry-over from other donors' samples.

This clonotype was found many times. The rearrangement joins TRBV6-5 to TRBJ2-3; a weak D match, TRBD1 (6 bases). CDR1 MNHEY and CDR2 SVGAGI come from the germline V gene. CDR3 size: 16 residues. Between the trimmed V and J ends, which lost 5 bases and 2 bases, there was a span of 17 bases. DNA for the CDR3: TGTGCCAGCAGTAGCCTAGGCAGGGGTTACACAGATACGCAGTATTTT. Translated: CASSSLGRGYTDTQYF.

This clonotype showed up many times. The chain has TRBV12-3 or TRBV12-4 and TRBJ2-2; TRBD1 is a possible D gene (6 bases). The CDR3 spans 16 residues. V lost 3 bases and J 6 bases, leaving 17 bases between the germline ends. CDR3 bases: TGTGCCAGCAGTTTGGGCAGGGGATGGAGCCCCGGGGAGCTGTTTTTT. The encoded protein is CASSLGRGWSPGELFF.

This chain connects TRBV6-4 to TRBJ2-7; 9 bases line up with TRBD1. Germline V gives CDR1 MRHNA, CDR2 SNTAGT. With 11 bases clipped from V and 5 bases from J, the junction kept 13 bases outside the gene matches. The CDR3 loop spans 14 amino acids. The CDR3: CAGGTGPGFDEQYF. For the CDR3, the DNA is TGTGCCGGTGGGACAGGGCCCGGGTTTGACGAGCAGTACTTC.

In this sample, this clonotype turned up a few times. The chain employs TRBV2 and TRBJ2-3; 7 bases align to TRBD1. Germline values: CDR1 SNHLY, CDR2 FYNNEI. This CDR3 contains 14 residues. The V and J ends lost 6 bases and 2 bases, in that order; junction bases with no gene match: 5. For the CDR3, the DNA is TGTGCCAGCAGGCTGACAGGGTACACAGATACGCAGTATTTT. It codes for CASRLTGYTDTQYF.

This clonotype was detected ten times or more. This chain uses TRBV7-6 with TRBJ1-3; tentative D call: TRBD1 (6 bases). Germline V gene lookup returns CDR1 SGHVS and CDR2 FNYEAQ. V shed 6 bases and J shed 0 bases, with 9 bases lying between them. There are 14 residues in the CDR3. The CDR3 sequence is CASRGGFSGNTIYF. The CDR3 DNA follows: TGTGCCAGCAGAGGGGGGTTCTCTGGAAACACCATATATTTT.

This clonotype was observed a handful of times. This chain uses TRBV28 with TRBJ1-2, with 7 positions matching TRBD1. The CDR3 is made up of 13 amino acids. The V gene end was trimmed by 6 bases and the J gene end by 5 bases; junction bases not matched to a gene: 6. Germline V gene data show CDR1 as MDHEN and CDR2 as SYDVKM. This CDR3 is CASSFRDSYGYTF. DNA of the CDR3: TGTGCCAGCAGCTTCCGGGACAGTTATGGCTACACCTTC.

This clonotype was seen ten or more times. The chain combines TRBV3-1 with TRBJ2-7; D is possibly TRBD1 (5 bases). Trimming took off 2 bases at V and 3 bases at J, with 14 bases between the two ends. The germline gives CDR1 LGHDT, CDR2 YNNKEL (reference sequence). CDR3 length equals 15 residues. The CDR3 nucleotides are TGTGCCAGCAGCCAACGACTCGGACAAGACTACGAGCAGTACTTC. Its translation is CASSQRLGQDYEQYF.

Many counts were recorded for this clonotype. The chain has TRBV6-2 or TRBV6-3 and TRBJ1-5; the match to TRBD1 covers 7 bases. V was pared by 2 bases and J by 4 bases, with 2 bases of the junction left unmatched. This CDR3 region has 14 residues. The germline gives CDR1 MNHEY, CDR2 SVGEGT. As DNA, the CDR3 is TGTGCCAGCAGTTACACAGGGGATAATCAGCCCCAGCATTTT. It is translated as CASSYTGDNQPQHF.

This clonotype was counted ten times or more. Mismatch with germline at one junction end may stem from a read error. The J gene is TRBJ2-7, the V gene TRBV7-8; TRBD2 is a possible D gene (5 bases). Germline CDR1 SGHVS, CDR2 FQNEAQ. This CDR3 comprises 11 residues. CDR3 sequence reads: CASTSTRELNF. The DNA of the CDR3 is TGTGCCAGCACCTCCACGAGGGAGCTGAACTTC.

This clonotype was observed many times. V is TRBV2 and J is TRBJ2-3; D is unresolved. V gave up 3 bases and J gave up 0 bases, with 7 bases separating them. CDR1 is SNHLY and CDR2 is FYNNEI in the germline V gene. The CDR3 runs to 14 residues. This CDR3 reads CASSEGPSTDTQYF. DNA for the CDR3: TGTGCCAGCAGTGAGGGTCCTAGCACAGATACGCAGTATTTT.

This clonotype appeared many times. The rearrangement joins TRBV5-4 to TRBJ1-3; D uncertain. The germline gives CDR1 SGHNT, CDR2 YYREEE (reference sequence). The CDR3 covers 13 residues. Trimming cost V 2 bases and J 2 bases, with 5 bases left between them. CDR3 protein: CASSFGTGNTIYF. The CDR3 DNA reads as TGTGCCAGCAGCTTTGGGACTGGAAACACCATATATTTT.

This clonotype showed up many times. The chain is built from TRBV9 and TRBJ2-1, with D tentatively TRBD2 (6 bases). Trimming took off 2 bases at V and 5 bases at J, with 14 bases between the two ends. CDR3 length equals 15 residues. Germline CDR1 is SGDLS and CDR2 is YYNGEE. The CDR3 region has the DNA TGTGCCAGCAGCGTTGCCGGGACTGTTAACAATGAGCAGTTCTTC. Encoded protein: CASSVAGTVNNEQFF.

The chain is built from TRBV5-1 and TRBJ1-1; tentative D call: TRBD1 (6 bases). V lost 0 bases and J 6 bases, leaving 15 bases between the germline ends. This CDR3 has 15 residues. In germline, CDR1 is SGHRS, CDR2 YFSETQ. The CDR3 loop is CASSLALPRTAEAFF. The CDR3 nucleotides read TGCGCCAGCAGCTTGGCCTTACCTAGGACAGCTGAAGCTTTCTTT.

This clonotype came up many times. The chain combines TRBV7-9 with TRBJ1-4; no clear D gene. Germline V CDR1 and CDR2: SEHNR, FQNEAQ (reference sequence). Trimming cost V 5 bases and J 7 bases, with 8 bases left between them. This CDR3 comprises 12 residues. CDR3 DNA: TGTGCCAGCAGCCCACACGGTGAAAAACTGTTTTTT. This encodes CASSPHGEKLFF. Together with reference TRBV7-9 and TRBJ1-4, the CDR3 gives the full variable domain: DTGVSQNPRHKITKRGQNVTFRCDPISEHNRLYWYRQTLGQGPEFLTYFQNEAQLEKSRLLSDRFSAERPKGSFSTLEIQRTEQGDSAMYLCASSPHGEKLFFGSGTQLSVL.

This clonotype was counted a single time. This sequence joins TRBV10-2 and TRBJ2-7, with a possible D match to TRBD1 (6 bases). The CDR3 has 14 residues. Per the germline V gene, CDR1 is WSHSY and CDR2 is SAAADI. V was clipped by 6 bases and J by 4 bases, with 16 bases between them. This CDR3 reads CASRDSGTKYEQYF. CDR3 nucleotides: TGCGCCAGCAGGGATTCCGGGACAAAGTACGAGCAGTACTTC.

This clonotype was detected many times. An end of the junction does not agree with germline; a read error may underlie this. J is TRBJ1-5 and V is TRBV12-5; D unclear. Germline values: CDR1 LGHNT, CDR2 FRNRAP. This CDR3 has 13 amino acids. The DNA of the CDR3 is TGTGCTAGTGGTTTCGGGGTGGGTCAGTCCCAGCATTTT. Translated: CASGFGVGQSQHF.

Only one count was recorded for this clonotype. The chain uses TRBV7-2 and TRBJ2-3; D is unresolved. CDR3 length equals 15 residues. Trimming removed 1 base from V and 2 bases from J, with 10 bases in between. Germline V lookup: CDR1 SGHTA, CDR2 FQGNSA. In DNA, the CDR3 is TGTGCCAGCAGCTTAGGGTTAGGATTCACAGATACGCAGTATTTT. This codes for CASSLGLGFTDTQYF.

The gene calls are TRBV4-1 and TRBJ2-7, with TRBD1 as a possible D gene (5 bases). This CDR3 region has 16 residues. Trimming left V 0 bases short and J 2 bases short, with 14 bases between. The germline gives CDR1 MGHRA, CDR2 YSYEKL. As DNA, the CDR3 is TGCGCCAGCAGCCAAGAAAGCAGGGTGCAAGCCTACGAGCAGTACTTC. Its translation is CASSQESRVQAYEQYF.

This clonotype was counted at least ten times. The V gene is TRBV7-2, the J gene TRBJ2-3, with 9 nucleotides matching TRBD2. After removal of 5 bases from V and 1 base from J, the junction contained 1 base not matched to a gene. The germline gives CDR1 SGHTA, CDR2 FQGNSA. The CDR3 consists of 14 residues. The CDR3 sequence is CASSRTSGTDTQYF. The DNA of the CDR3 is TGTGCCAGCAGCCGGACTAGCGGCACAGATACGCAGTATTTT. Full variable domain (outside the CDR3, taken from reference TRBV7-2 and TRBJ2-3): GAGVSQSPSNKVTEKGKDVELRCDPISGHTALYWYRQSLGQGLEFLIYFQGNSAPDKSGLPSDRFSAERTGGSVSTLTIQRTQQEDSAVYLCASSRTSGTDTQYFGPGTRLTVL.

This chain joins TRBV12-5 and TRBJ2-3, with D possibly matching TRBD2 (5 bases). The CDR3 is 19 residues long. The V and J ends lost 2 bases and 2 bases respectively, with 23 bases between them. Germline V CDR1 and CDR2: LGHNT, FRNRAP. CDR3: CASGLYKIGGGIFTDTQYF. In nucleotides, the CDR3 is TGTGCTAGTGGTTTGTATAAAATTGGCGGAGGAATCTTCACAGATACGCAGTATTTT.

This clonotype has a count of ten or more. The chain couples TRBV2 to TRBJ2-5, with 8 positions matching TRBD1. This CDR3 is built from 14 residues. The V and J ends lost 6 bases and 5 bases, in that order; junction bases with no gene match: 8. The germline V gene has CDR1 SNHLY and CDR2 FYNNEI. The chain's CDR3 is CASSFSTGAETQYF. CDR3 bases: TGTGCCAGCAGCTTTTCGACAGGGGCCGAGACCCAGTACTTC.

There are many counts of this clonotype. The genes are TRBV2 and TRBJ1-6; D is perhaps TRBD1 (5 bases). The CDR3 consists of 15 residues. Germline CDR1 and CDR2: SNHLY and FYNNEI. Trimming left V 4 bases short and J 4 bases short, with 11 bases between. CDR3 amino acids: CASSVVGEYNSPLHF. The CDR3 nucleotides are TGTGCCAGCAGTGTTGTGGGGGAATATAATTCACCCCTCCACTTT.

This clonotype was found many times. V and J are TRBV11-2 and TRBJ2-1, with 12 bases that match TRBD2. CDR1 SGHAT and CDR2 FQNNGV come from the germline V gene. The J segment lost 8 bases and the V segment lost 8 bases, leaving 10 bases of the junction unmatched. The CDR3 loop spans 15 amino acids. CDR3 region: CASRPLAGGGDEQFF. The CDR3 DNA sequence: TGTGCCAGCCGTCCGCTAGCGGGAGGGGGCGATGAGCAGTTCTTC.

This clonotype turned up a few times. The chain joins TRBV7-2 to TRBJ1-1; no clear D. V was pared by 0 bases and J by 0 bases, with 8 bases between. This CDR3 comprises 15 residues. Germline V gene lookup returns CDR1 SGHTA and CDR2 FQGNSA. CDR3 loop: CASSLATGVNTEAFF. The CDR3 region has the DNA TGTGCCAGCAGCTTAGCAACCGGGGTGAACACTGAAGCTTTCTTT.

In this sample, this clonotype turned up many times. The CDR3 sequence: CASSSWNSGNTIYF. CDR3 DNA sequence: TGTGCCAGCAGCTCCTGGAACTCTGGAAACACCATATATTTT. The rearrangement links TRBV6-5 to TRBJ1-3; no definite D call. Trimming stripped 6 bases from V and 0 bases from J, with 9 bases between. The CDR3 extends over 14 amino acids. Germline loops: CDR1 MNHEY, CDR2 SVGAGI.

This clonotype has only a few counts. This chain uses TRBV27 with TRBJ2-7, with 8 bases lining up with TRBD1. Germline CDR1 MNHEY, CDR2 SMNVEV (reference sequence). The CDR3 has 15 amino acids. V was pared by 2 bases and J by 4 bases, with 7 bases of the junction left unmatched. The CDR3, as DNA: TGTGCCAGCAGTTTAATCCTAGACAGGGGTTACGAGCAGTACTTC. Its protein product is CASSLILDRGYEQYF.

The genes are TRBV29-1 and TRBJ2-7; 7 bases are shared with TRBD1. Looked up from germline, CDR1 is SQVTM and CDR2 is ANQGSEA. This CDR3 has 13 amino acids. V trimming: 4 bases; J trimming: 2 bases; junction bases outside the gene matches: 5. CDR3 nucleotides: TGCAGCGTTGGGGGACAGAGTACCTACGAGCAGTACTTC. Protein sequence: CSVGGQSTYEQYF.

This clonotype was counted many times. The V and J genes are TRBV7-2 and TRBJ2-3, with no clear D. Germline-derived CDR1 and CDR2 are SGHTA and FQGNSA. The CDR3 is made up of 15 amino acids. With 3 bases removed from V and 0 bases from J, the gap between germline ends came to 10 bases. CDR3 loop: CASSFPTVSTDTQYF. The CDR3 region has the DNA TGTGCCAGCAGCTTTCCCACGGTCAGCACAGATACGCAGTATTTT. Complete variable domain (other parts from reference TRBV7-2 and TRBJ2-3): GAGVSQSPSNKVTEKGKDVELRCDPISGHTALYWYRQSLGQGLEFLIYFQGNSAPDKSGLPSDRFSAERTGGSVSTLTIQRTQQEDSAVYLCASSFPTVSTDTQYFGPGTRLTVL.

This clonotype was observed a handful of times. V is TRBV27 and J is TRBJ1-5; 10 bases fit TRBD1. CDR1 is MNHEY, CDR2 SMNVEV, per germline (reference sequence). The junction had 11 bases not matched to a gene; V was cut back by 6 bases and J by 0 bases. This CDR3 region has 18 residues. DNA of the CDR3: TGTGCCAGCAGGCCGACAGGGGGCCCGATCTATAGCAATCAGCCCCAGCATTTT. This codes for CASRPTGGPIYSNQPQHF.

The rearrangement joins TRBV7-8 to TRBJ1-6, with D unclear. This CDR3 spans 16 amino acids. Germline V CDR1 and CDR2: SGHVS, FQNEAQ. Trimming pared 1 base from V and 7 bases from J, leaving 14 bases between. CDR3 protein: CASSLGSIILNSPLHF. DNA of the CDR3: TGTGCCAGCAGCTTAGGATCGATTATCCTCAATTCACCCCTCCACTTT.